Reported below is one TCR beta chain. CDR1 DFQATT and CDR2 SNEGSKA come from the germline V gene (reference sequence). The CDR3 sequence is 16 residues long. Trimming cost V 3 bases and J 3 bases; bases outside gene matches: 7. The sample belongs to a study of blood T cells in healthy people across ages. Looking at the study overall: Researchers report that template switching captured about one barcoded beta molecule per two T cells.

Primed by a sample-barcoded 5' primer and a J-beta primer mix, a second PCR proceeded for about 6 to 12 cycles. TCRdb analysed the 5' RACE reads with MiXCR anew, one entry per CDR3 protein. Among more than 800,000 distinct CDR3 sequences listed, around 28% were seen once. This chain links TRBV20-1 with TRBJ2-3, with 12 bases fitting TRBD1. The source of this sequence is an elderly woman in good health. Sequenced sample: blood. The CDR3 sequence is CSASRDRGRSTDTQYF. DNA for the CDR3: TGCAGTGCTAGTAGGGACAGGGGGCGGTCGACAGATACGCAGTATTTT.